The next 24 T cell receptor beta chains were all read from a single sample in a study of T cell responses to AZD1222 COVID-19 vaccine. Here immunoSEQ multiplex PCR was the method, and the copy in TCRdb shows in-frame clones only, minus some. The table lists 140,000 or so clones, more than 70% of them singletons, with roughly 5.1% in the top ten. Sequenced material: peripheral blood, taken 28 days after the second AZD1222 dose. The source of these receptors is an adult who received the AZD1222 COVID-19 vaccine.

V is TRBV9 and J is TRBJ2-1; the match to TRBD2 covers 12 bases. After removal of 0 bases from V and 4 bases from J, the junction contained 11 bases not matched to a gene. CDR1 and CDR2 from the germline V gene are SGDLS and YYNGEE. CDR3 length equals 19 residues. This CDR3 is CASSVDGSGGLAGYNEQFF. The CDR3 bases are TGTGCCAGCAGCGTAGACGGGTCGGGGGGACTAGCGGGTTACAATGAGCAGTTCTTC.

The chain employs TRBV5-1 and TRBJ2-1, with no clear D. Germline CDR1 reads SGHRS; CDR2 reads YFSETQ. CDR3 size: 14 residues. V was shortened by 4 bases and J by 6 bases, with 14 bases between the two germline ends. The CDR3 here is CASSLSSTTNEQFF. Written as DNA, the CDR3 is TGCGCCAGCAGCCTCTCGTCCACCACCAATGAGCAGTTCTTC.

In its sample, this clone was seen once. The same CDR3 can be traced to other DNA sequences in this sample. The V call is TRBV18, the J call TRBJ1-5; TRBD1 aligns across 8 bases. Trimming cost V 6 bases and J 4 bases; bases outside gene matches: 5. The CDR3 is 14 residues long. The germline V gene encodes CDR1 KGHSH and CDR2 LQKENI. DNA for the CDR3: TGTGCCAGCTCTCCCGGGACAGGAAATCAGCCCCAGCATTTT. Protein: CASSPGTGNQPQHF.

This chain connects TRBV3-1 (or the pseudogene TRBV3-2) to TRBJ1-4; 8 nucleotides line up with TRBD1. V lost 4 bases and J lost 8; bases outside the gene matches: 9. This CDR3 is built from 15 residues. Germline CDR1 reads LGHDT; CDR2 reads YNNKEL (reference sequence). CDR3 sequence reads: CASSRPGQGWEKLFF. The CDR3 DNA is TGTGCCAGCAGCCGGCCAGGACAGGGATGGGAAAAACTGTTTTTT.

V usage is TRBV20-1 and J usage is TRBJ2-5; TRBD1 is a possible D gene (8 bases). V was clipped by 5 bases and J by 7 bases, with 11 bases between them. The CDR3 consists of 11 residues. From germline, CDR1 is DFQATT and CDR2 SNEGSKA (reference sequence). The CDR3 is CSAHRGGTQYF. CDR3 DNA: TGCAGTGCTCACAGGGGGGGGACCCAGTACTTC.

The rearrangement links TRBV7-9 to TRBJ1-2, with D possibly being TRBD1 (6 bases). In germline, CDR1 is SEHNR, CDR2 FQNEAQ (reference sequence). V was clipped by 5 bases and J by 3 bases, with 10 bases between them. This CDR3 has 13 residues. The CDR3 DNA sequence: TGTGCCAGCAGCACCGGACAGTACTATGGCTACACCTTC. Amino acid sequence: CASSTGQYYGYTF.

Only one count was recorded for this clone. The chain's CDR3 is CASSTTGSQHF. CDR3 DNA: TGTGCCAGTAGTACGACAGGTTCCCAGCATTTT. The V call is TRBV19, the J call TRBJ1-5; perhaps TRBD1 as D (6 bases). CDR1 is LNHDA, CDR2 SQIVND, per germline (reference sequence). This CDR3 spans 11 amino acids. Trimming took off 4 bases at V and 11 bases at J, with 9 bases between the two ends.

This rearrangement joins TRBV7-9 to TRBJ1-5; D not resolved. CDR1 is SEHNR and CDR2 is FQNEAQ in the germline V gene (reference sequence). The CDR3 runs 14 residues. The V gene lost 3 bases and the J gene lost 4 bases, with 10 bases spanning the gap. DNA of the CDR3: TGTGCCAGCAGCTTTGGGAGCCCGAATCAGCCCCAGCATTTT. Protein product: CASSFGSPNQPQHF. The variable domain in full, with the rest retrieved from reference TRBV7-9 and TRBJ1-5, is DTGVSQNPRHKITKRGQNVTFRCDPISEHNRLYWYRQTLGQGPEFLTYFQNEAQLEKSRLLSDRFSAERPKGSFSTLEIQRTEQGDSAMYLCASSFGSPNQPQHFGDGTRLSIL.

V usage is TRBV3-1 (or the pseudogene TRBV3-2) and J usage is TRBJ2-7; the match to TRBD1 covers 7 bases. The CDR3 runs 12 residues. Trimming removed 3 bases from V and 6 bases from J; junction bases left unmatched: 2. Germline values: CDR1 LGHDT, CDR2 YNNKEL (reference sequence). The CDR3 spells CASSHRDSEQYF. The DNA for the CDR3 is TGTGCCAGCAGCCACCGGGACAGCGAGCAGTACTTC.

CDR3 protein: CSVVAGVSNEQFF. CDR3 nucleotides: TGCAGCGTTGTAGCGGGGGTTAGTAATGAGCAGTTCTTC. The chain recombines TRBV29-1 with TRBJ2-1; TRBD2 aligns across 9 bases. This CDR3 is built from 13 residues. The ends lost 4 bases at V and 7 bases at J; junction bases unmatched: 5. Germline V gene lookup returns CDR1 SQVTM and CDR2 ANQGSEA.

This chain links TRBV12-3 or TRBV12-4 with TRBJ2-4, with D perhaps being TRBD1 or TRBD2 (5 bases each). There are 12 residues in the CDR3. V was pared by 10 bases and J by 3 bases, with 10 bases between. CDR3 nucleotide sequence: TGTGCCACCGGGGACGGCAAAAACATTCAGTACTTC. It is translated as CATGDGKNIQYF.

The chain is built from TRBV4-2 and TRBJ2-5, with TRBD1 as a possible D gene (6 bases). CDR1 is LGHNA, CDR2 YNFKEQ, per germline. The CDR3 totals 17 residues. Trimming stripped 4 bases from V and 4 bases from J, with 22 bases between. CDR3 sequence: CASSRIGGGRGVETQYF. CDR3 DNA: TGTGCCAGCAGCCGGATAGGGGGTGGGAGAGGTGTAGAGACCCAGTACTTC.

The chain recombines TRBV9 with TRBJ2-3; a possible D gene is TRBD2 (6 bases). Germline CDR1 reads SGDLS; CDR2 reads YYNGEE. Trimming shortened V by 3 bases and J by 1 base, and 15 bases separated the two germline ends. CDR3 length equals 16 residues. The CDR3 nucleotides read TGTGCCAGCAGCGGGGACTTCCAGCCGGGCACAGATACGCAGTATTTT. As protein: CASSGDFQPGTDTQYF.

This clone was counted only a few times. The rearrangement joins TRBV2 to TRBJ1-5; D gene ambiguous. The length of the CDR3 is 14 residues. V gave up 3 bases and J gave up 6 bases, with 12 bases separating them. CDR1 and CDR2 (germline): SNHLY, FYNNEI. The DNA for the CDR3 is TGTGCCAGCAGTGATTGGGAGTCGGGTCAGCCCCAGCATTTT. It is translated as CASSDWESGQPQHF.

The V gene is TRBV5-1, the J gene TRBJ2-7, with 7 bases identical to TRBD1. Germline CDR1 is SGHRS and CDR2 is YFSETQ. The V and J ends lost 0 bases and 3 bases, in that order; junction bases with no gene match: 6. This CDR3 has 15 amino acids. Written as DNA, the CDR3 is TGCGCCAGCAGCTTGGAATACAGGGGCAGCTACGAGCAGTACTTC. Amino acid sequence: CASSLEYRGSYEQYF.

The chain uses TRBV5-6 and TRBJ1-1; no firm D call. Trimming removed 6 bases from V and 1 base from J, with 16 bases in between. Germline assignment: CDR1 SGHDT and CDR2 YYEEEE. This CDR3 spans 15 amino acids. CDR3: CASIETGRANTEAFF. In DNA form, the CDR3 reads TGTGCCAGCATCGAGACCGGGAGGGCGAACACTGAAGCTTTCTTT. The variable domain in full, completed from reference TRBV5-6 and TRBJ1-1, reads DAGVTQSPTHLIKTRGQQVTLRCSPKSGHDTVSWYQQALGQGPQFIFQYYEEEERQRGNFPDRFSGHQFPNYSSELNVNALLLGDSALYLCASIETGRANTEAFFGQGTRLTVV.

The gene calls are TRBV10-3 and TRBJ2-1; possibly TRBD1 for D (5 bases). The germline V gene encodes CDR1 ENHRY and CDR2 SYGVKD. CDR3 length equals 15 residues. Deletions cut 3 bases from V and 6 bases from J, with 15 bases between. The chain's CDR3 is CAISDIGAQGNEQFF. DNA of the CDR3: TGTGCCATCAGTGATATAGGGGCGCAGGGCAATGAGCAGTTCTTC.

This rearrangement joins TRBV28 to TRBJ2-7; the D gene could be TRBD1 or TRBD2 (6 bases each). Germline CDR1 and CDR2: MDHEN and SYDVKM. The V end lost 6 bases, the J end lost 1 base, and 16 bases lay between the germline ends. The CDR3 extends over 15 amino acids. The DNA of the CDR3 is TGTGCCAGCAGGTTGATGGGGGGCGCATCCTACGAGCAGTACTTC. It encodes CASRLMGGASYEQYF.

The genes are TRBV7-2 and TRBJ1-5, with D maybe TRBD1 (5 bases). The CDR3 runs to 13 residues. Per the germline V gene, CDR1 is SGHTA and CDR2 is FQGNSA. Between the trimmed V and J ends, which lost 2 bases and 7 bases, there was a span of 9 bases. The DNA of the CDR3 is TGTGCCAGCAGCTTAATGGGGGAGCAGCCCCAGCATTTT. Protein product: CASSLMGEQPQHF.

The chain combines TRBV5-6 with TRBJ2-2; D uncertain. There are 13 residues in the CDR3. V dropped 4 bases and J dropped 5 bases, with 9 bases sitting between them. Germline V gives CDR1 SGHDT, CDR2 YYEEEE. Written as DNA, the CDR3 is TGTGCCAGCAGCCCGAGGTGGACCGGGGAGCTGTTTTTT. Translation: CASSPRWTGELFF.

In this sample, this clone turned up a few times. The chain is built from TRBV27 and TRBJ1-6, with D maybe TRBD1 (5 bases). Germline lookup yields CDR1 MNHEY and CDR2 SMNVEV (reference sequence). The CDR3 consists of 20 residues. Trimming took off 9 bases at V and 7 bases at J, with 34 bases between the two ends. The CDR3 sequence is CARNFPPGIRARLENSPLHF. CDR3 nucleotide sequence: TGTGCCAGAAACTTCCCTCCCGGGATCAGGGCTAGGTTAGAAAATTCACCCCTCCACTTT.

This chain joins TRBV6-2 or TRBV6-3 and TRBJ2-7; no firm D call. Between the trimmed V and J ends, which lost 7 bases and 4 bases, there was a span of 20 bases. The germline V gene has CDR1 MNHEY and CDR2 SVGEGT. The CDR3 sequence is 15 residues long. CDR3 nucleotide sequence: TGTGCCAGCACCCCACAAGAATACCAAGGTTACGAGCAGTACTTC. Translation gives CASTPQEYQGYEQYF.

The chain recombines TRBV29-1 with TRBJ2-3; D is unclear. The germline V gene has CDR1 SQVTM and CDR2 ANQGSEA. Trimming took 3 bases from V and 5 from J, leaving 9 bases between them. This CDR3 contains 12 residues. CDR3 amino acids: CSVEVLGDTQYF. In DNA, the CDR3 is TGCAGCGTTGAGGTCCTAGGAGATACGCAGTATTTT.

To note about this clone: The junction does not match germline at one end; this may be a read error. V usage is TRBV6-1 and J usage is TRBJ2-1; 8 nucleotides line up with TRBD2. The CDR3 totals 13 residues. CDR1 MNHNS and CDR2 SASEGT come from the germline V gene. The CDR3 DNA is TGTGCCAGCAGTGAAAGTGGCGGGAGGTCCGGGGTCTTC. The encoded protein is CASSESGGRSGVF.